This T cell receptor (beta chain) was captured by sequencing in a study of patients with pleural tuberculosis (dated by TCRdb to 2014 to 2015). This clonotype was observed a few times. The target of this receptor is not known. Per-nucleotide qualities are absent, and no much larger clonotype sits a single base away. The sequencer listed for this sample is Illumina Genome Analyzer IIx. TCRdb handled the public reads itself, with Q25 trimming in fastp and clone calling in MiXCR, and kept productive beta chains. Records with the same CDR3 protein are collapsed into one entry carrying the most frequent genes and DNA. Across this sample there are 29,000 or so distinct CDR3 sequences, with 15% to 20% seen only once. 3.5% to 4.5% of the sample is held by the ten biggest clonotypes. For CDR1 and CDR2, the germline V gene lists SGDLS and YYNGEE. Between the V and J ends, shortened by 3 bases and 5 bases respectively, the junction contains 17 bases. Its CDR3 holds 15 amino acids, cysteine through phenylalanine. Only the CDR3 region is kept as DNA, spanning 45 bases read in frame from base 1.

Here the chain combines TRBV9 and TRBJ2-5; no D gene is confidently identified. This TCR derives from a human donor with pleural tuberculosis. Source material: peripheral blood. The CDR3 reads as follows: CASSARSFGLETQYF. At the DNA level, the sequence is TGTGCCAGCAGCGCGAGGAGTTTCGGCCTCGAGACCCAGTACTTC.